This T cell receptor (beta chain) appears in the sequencing data of a study of blood T cell repertoires in COVID-19. Study context: Sites in the United States, Italy and Spain provided acute and convalescent COVID-19 samples.

The CDR3 sequence is 13 residues long. Losses at the gene ends were 5 bases for V and 4 bases for J; bases not matched to a gene: 4. Germline V gene data show CDR1 as SGHTA and CDR2 as FQGNSA. Libraries were prepared by immunoSEQ multiplex PCR; TCRdb keeps only in-frame clonotypes and omits some of them. The sample lists approximately 170,000 clones; about 89% were seen once. Sequenced material: peripheral blood. The rearrangement joins TRBV7-2 to TRBJ2-7, with 8 bases aligning to TRBD2. The sequence was collected from a man between 18 and 29 years old who had recovered from COVID-19. CDR3 in DNA: TGTGCCAGCAGCCCGGGACTAGGTTACGAGCAGTACTTC. It yields the protein CASSPGLGYEQYF.